The next 14 T cell receptor beta chains were all read from a single sample in a study of shared clonotypes between healthy human individuals (dated by TCRdb to about 2020). The receptor library was made with the immunoSEQ multiplex PCR assay. TCRdb took over this immuneACCESS table, retaining in-frame rearrangements with V and J assigned. Such tables are incomplete; in checked studies, under half of the missing clones stem from an unresolved V gene, and the remainder is unexplained. The sample contains 950,000 to 1,200,000 clones, around three quarters of them found a single time. The top ten clonotypes cover more than 0.85% of the sample. The sequenced sample consisted of memory CD4+ T cells from PBMCs. Read against the paper, the sample's cell subset or site label means: CD45RA-negative fraction. These receptors came from a young man in good health. Some clones in this sample may be carry-over from other donors' samples.

Remarks on this clone: A read error may be the cause here, since a much bigger clone is one base away. This sample also contains other DNA sequences that code for the same CDR3. This chain uses TRBV10-3 with TRBJ2-3; D is unresolved. Trimming left V 3 bases short and J 5 bases short, with 3 bases between. The CDR3 is 11 amino acids. The germline gives CDR1 ENHRY, CDR2 SYGVKD. The CDR3 spells CAISDLDTQYF. The DNA of the CDR3 is TGTGCCATCAGTGACTTAGATACGCAGTATTTT.

J is TRBJ2-7 and V is TRBV6-5, with no clear D. The CDR3 runs to 13 residues. V was clipped by 2 bases and J by 3 bases, with 8 bases between them. CDR1 is MNHEY, CDR2 SVGAGI, per germline. This CDR3 reads CASSYLTVYEQYF. CDR3 nucleotides: TGTGCCAGCAGTTACCTAACAGTCTACGAGCAGTACTTC.

The chain uses TRBV28 and TRBJ1-3; D gene unclear. This CDR3 comprises 12 residues. From germline, CDR1 is MDHEN and CDR2 SYDVKM. Trimming took 11 bases from V and 2 from J, leaving 10 bases between them. CDR3 bases: TGTGCCCTAATGGGGACTGGAAACACCATATATTTT. Translating it yields CALMGTGNTIYF.

The V gene is TRBV10-3, the J gene TRBJ1-5; D is ambiguous. In germline, CDR1 is ENHRY, CDR2 SYGVKD. Trimming took 2 bases from V and 2 from J, leaving 10 bases between them. The CDR3 is 15 amino acids. The CDR3 sequence: CAISEGGIGNQPQHF. CDR3 sequence (DNA): TGTGCCATCAGTGAGGGCGGGATCGGCAATCAGCCCCAGCATTTT.

This clone has more than one count but fewer than ten. V gene TRBV7-2 combines with J gene TRBJ2-7; 7 bases fit TRBD1. The germline V gene encodes CDR1 SGHTA and CDR2 FQGNSA. The CDR3 spans 13 residues. V lost 5 bases to trimming and J lost 6 bases; unmatched junction nucleotides: 7. The CDR3 nucleotides are TGTGCCAGCAGCACCACTACAGGGGTCGAGCAGTACTTC. Its protein product is CASSTTTGVEQYF.

V is TRBV29-1 and J is TRBJ2-5; TRBD2 matches at 13 bases. Germline loops: CDR1 SQVTM, CDR2 ANQGSEA. Trimming removed 6 bases from V and 4 bases from J; junction bases left unmatched: 8. The CDR3 extends over 15 amino acids. CDR3 sequence: CSVTSGRFIGETQYF. For the CDR3, the DNA is TGCAGCGTGACTAGCGGGAGGTTTATTGGAGAGACCCAGTACTTC.

In its sample, this clone was seen once. The chain combines TRBV11-2 with TRBJ1-2; D unresolved. The V end was cut by 0 bases, the J end by 2 bases, with 7 bases between. CDR3 length: 14 residues. Per germline, CDR1 SGHAT and CDR2 FQNNGV. The CDR3 DNA is TGTGCCAGCAGCTTAGAGTACACCAACTATGGCTACACCTTC. It specifies CASSLEYTNYGYTF.

The genes are TRBV10-3 and TRBJ2-1; D is unclear. Trimming removed 6 bases at V and 8 bases at J, with 11 bases between. The CDR3 loop spans 12 amino acids. Germline CDR1 ENHRY, CDR2 SYGVKD. The CDR3 DNA reads as TGTGCCATCAGGCCATCGGCGGATGAGCAGTTCTTC. Its translation is CAIRPSADEQFF.

This chain uses TRBV7-2 with TRBJ2-5; no clear D gene. CDR1 is SGHTA and CDR2 is FQGNSA in the germline V gene. V was cut by 4 bases and J by 5 bases, with 8 bases left in between. This CDR3 spans 12 amino acids. Here the CDR3 DNA reads TGTGCCAGCAGCTCGCTAGTGGAGACCCAGTACTTC. The encoded protein is CASSSLVETQYF.

The chain is built from TRBV27 and TRBJ2-5; 7 bases match TRBD1. With the DNA end fitting TRBJ2-7 better, the J assignment may be wrong. The CDR3 has 13 residues. Germline V gene data show CDR1 as MNHEY and CDR2 as SMNVEV (reference sequence). CDR3 DNA: TGTGCCAGCCGCCGGGACAGCTACTACGAGCAGTACTTC. Protein product: CASRRDSYYEQYF.

The chain couples TRBV28 to TRBJ2-7; D could derive from TRBD1 or TRBD2 (5 bases each). V was pared by 6 bases and J by 1 base, with 13 bases between. This CDR3 has 14 amino acids. Germline V CDR1 and CDR2: MDHEN, SYDVKM. The CDR3 loop is CASRGEGESYEQYF. CDR3 nucleotides: TGTGCCAGCAGGGGGGAAGGGGAGTCCTACGAGCAGTACTTC.

The chain joins TRBV28 to TRBJ1-2; D is unclear. Trimming removed 6 bases at V and 7 bases at J, with 15 bases between. There are 13 residues in the CDR3. Per germline, CDR1 MDHEN and CDR2 SYDVKM. This chain's CDR3 is CASSPPRFGGYTF. The CDR3 DNA sequence: TGTGCCAGCAGCCCACCTAGATTTGGTGGCTACACCTTC.

In nucleotides, the CDR3 is TGTGCCAGCAGCTTCACCACAGGGGCGGGTGAAAAACTGTTTTTT. It encodes CASSFTTGAGEKLFF. The genes are TRBV11-2 and TRBJ1-4; 7 bases are shared with TRBD1. Trimming removed 3 bases from V and 7 bases from J; junction bases left unmatched: 8. Germline loops: CDR1 SGHAT, CDR2 FQNNGV. The length of the CDR3 is 15 residues.

The chain couples TRBV7-8 to TRBJ2-5; no firm D call. V was shortened by 2 bases and J by 0 bases, with 7 bases between the two germline ends. CDR1 and CDR2 from the germline V gene are SGHVS and FQNEAQ. This CDR3 has 14 residues. DNA for the CDR3: TGTGCCAGCAGCTTAAAATACAACCAAGAGACCCAGTACTTC. Encoded protein: CASSLKYNQETQYF.